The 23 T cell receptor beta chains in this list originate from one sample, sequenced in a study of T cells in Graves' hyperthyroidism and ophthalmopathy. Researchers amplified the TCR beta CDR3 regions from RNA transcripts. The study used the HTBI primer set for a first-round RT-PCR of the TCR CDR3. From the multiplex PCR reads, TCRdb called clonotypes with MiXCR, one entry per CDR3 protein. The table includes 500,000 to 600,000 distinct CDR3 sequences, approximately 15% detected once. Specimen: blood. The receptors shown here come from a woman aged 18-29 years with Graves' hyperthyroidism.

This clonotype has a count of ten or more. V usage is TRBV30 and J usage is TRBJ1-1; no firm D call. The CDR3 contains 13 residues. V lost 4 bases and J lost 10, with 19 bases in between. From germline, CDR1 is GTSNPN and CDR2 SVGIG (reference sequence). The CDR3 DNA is TGTGCCTGGATGGGCCGGGAGGCCGGGAGAGCTTTCTTT. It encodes CAWMGREAGRAFF.

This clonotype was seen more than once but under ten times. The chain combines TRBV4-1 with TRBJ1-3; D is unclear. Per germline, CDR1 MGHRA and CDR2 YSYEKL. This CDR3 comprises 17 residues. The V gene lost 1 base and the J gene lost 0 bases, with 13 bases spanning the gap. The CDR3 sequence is CASSQALAGNSGNTIYF. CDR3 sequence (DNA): TGCGCCAGCAGCCAAGCCTTGGCTGGGAACTCTGGAAACACCATATATTTT.

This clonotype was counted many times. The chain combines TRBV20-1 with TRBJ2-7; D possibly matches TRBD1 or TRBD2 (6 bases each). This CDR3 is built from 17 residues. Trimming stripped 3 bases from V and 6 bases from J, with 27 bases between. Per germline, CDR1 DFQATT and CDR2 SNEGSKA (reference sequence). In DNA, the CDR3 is TGCAGTGCTAGTGTTCGCAGGAGGGGGTGGAGTAGAGGCGAGCAGTACTTC. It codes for CSASVRRRGWSRGEQYF.

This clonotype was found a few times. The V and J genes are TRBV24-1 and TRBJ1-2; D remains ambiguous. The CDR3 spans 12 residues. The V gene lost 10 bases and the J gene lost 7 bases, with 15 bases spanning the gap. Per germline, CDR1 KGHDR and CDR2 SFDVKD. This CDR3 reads CATELAGFGYTF. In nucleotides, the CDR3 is TGTGCCACAGAGCTGGCGGGGTTTGGCTACACCTTC.

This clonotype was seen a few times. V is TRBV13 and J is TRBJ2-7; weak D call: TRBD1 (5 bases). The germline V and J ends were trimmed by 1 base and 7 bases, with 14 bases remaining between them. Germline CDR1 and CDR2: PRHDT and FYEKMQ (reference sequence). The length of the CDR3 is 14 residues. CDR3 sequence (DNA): TGTGCCAGCAGCTTAGTTGGCAGGGTGGGGGAGCAGTACTTC. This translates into CASSLVGRVGEQYF.

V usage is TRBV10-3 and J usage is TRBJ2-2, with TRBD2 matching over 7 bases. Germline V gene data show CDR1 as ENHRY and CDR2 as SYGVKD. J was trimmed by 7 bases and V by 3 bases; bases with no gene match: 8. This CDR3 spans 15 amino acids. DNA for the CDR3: TGTGCCATCAGTGAACGGGAGGCCTCCGGCGGGGAGCTGTTTTTT. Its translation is CAISEREASGGELFF.

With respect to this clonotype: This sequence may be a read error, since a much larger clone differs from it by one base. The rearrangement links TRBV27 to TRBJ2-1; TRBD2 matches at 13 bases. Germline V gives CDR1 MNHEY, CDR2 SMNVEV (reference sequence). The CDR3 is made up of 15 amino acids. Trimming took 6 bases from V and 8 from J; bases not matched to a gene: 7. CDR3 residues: CASRGLAGRQDEQFF. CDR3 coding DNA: TGTGCCAGCAGGGGACTAGCGGGGAGGCAGGATGAGCAGTTCTTC.

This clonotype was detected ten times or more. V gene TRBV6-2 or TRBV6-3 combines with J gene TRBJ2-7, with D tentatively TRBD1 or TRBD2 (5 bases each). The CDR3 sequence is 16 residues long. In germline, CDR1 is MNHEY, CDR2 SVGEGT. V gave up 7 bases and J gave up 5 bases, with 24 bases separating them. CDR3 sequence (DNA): TGTGCCAGCACCAGACCCCCCGGGGCCCGAAGGGACGAGCAGTACTTC. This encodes CASTRPPGARRDEQYF.

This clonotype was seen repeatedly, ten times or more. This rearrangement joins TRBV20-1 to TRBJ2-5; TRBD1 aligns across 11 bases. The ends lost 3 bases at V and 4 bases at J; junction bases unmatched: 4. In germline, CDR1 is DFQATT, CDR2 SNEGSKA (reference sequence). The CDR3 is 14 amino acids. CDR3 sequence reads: CSASRTGGSETQYF. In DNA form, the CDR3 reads TGCAGTGCTAGCCGGACAGGGGGCTCAGAGACCCAGTACTTC.

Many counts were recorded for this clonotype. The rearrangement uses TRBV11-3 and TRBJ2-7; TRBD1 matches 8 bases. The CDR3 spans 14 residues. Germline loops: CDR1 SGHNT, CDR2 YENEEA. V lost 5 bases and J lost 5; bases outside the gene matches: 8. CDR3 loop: CASSPRTGHDEQYF. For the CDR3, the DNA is TGTGCCAGCAGCCCTCGGACAGGGCACGACGAGCAGTACTTC.

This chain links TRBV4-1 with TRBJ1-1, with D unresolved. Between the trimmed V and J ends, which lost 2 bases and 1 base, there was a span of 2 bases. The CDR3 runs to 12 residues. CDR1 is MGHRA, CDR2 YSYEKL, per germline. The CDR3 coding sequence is TGCGCCAGCAGCCAACCGAACACTGAAGCTTTCTTT. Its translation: CASSQPNTEAFF.

CDR3 DNA sequence: TGCAGTGCTAGCTCTGGTAGGGGCAGCGGCTATGGCTACACCTTC. This encodes CSASSGRGSGYGYTF. J is TRBJ1-2 and V is TRBV20-1; TRBD1 might be the D (5 bases). Trimming cost V 3 bases and J 4 bases, with 18 bases left between them. Germline V gene data show CDR1 as DFQATT and CDR2 as SNEGSKA (reference sequence). The CDR3 contains 15 residues.

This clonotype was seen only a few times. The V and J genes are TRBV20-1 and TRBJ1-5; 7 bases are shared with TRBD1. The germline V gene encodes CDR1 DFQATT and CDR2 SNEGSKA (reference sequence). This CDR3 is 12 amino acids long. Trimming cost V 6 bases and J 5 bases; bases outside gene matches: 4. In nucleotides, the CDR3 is TGCAGTGCCACAGACAGGGATCAGCCCCAGCATTTT. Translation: CSATDRDQPQHF.

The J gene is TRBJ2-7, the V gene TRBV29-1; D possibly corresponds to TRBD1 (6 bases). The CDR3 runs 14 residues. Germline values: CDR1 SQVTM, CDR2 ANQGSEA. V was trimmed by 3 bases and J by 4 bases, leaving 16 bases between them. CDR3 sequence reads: CSVEEPGHKYEQYF. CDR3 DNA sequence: TGCAGCGTTGAGGAACCGGGACATAAGTACGAGCAGTACTTC.

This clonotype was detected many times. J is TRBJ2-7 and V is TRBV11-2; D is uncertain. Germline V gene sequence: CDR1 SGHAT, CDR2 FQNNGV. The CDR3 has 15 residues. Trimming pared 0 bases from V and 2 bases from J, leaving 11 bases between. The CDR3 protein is CASSLDFADTYEQYF. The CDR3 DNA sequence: TGTGCCAGCAGCTTAGATTTCGCAGATACCTACGAGCAGTACTTC.

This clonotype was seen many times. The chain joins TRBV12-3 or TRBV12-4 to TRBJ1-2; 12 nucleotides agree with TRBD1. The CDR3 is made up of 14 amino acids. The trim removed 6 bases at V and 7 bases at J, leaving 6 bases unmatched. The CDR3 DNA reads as TGTGCCAGCAGGGGGACAGGGGGCTCGACTGGCTACACCTTC. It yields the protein CASRGTGGSTGYTF.

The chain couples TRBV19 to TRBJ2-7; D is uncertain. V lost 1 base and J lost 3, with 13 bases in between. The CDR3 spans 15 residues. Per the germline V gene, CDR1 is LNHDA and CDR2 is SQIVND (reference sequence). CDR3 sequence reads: CASSIVKNLLYEQYF. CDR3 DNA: TGTGCCAGTAGTATAGTGAAGAACTTGCTCTACGAGCAGTACTTC.

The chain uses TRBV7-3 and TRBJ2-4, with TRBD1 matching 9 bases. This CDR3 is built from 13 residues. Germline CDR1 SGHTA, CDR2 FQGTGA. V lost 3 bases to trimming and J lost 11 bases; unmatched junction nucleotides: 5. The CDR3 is CASSFDGTGFQYF. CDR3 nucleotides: TGTGCCAGCAGCTTTGACGGGACAGGGTTTCAGTACTTC.

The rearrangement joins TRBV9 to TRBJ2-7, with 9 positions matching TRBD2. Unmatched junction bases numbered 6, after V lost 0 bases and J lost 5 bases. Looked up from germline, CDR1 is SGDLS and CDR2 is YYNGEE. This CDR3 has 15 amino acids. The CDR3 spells CASSVGSGGRDEQYF. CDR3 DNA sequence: TGTGCCAGCAGCGTAGGGAGCGGGGGGCGGGACGAGCAGTACTTC.

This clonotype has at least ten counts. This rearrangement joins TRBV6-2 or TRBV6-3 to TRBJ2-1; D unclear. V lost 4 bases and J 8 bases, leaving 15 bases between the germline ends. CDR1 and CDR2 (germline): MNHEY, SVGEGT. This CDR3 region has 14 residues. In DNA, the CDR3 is TGTGCCAGCAGTTCCCCGGTGGCGTCCCATGAGCAGTTCTTC. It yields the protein CASSSPVASHEQFF.

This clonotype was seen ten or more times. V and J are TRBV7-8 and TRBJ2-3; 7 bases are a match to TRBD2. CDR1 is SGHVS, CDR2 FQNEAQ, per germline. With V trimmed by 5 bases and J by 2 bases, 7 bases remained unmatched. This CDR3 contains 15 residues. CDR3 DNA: TGTGCCAGCAGCGGATCCGGGACTACCACAGATACGCAGTATTTT. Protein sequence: CASSGSGTTTDTQYF.

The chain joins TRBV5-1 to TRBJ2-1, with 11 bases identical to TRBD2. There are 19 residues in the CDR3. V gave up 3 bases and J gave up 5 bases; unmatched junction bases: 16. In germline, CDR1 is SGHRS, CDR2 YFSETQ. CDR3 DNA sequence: TGCGCCAGCAGCTCGGTACCGGGACTAGCGGCGAGGTTCGACAATGAGCAGTTCTTC. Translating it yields CASSSVPGLAARFDNEQFF.

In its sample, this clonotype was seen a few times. CDR3: CASSYLLPWGTGELFF. The DNA of the CDR3 is TGTGCCAGCAGTTACCTCCTTCCTTGGGGAACCGGGGAGCTGTTTTTT. The V call is TRBV6-5, the J call TRBJ2-2; D call uncertain. The CDR3 consists of 16 residues. CDR1 is MNHEY and CDR2 is SVGAGI in the germline V gene. Trimming removed 2 bases at V and 5 bases at J, with 15 bases between.